Below are 14 T cell receptor beta chains sequenced from a single sample in a study of cytomegalovirus exposure and HLA in healthy donors. The PCR was carried out with 60 Vbeta primers and 13 Jbeta primers. Data came from immunoSEQ multiplex PCR; TCRdb stores just in-frame clones and leaves some out. This table holds approximately 220,000 clones, 80% to 85% found once. The material sequenced was PBMCs. The receptors were sampled from a boy aged 2 to 10 in good health and CMV-seronegative.

About this clone: Other DNA sequences in the same sample also yield this CDR3. CDR3 amino acids: CASSLTGNTEAFF. The CDR3 DNA reads TGCGCCAGCAGCCTAACAGGGAACACTGAAGCTTTCTTT. The chain recombines TRBV5-1 with TRBJ1-1; possible D gene TRBD1, 5 bases. V lost 4 bases and J 1 base, leaving 8 bases between the germline ends. CDR3 size: 13 residues. In germline, CDR1 is SGHRS, CDR2 YFSETQ.

The chain carries TRBV19 and TRBJ2-1, with TRBD2 matching 7 bases. J was trimmed by 0 bases and V by 6 bases; bases with no gene match: 5. The CDR3 spans 15 residues. Germline values: CDR1 LNHDA, CDR2 SQIVND (reference sequence). The CDR3 protein is CASSMGGSSYNEQFF. The CDR3 bases are TGTGCCAGTAGCATGGGCGGGAGCTCCTACAATGAGCAGTTCTTC.

This chain joins TRBV11-2 and TRBJ2-1, with D possibly TRBD2 on 7 matching bases. The CDR3 totals 18 residues. Trimming cost V 5 bases and J 6 bases, with 26 bases left between them. Germline CDR1 reads SGHAT; CDR2 reads FQNNGV. Here the CDR3 DNA reads TGTGCCAGCAGCCATACCCCTAAGGCGCGGGGGCCAGGCAATGAGCAGTTCTTC. Translating it yields CASSHTPKARGPGNEQFF.

The V gene is TRBV27, the J gene TRBJ2-1, with TRBD2 matching 14 bases. The CDR3 is made up of 15 amino acids. V lost 5 bases, J lost 7 bases, and 4 bases stayed unmatched. Germline CDR1 reads MNHEY; CDR2 reads SMNVEV (reference sequence). CDR3 nucleotides: TGTGCCAGCAGTACCGGGACTAGCGGGAGTAATGAGCAGTTCTTC. Translating it yields CASSTGTSGSNEQFF.

This clone was seen just once. The CDR3 sequence is CASSSPGQRIEQYF. CDR3 nucleotide sequence: TGTGCCAGCAGTTCCCCGGGACAACGGATTGAGCAGTACTTC. V and J are TRBV6-5 and TRBJ2-5; a possible D gene is TRBD1 (6 bases). V was pared by 4 bases and J by 11 bases, with 20 bases between. Germline lookup yields CDR1 MNHEY and CDR2 SVGAGI. The CDR3 has 14 residues.

The chain recombines TRBV2 with TRBJ2-3; 9 bases align to TRBD2. Trimming removed 7 bases from V and 3 bases from J; junction bases left unmatched: 8. The germline CDR1 and CDR2 sequences are SNHLY and FYNNEI. The CDR3 is 15 residues long. The CDR3 region is CASNRGGRGTDTQYF. Written as DNA, the CDR3 is TGTGCCAGCAACAGGGGCGGGAGGGGGACAGATACGCAGTATTTT.

This chain connects TRBV2 to TRBJ2-5, with 7 bases fitting TRBD1. This CDR3 is 16 amino acids long. The germline gives CDR1 SNHLY, CDR2 FYNNEI. V lost 0 bases and J lost 5; bases outside the gene matches: 9. CDR3 DNA sequence: TGTGCCAGCAGTGAAGCGCTTCAGGGGGTATGGGAGACCCAGTACTTC. It translates to CASSEALQGVWETQYF. The complete variable domain, with remaining parts taken from reference TRBV2 and TRBJ2-5, reads EPEVTQTPSHQVTQMGQEVILRCVPISNHLYFYWYRQILGQKVEFLVSFYNNEISEKSEIFDDQFSVERPDGSNFTLKIRSTKLEDSAMYFCASSEALQGVWETQYFGPGTRLLVL.

This chain connects TRBV5-8 to TRBJ1-2; 9 nucleotides align to TRBD1. After removal of 2 bases from V and 2 bases from J, the junction contained 4 bases not matched to a gene. The CDR3 is made up of 15 amino acids. Germline-derived CDR1 and CDR2 are SGHTS and YDEGEE. The CDR3 nucleotides are TGTGCCAGCAGCTTCCGGGACAGGGAAAACTATGGCTACACCTTC. It translates to CASSFRDRENYGYTF.

The chain couples TRBV15 to TRBJ2-1, with TRBD2 matching 13 bases. V lost 4 bases and J lost 5; bases outside the gene matches: 8. The CDR3 spans 17 residues. In germline, CDR1 is LNHNV, CDR2 YYDKDF (reference sequence). CDR3 amino acids: CATSISGLAGAHNEQFF. In DNA, the CDR3 is TGTGCCACCAGCATATCAGGACTAGCGGGAGCTCACAATGAGCAGTTCTTC.

In DNA, the CDR3 is TGTGCCAGCAGAGATCCGGCGGGAACGTCCTACGAGCAGTACTTC. Its translation is CASRDPAGTSYEQYF. The rearrangement joins TRBV9 to TRBJ2-7; weak D call: TRBD2 (6 bases). Germline-derived CDR1 and CDR2 are SGDLS and YYNGEE. CDR3 length equals 15 residues. Trimming cost V 5 bases and J 1 base, with 16 bases left between them. The whole variable domain, remainder taken from reference TRBV9 and TRBJ2-7, is DSGVTQTPKHLITATGQRVTLRCSPRSGDLSVYWYQQSLDQGLQFLIQYYNGEERAKGNILERFSAQQFPDLHSELNLSSLELGDSALYFCASRDPAGTSYEQYFGPGTRLTVT.

The rearrangement joins TRBV19 to TRBJ2-3, with D tentatively TRBD2 (7 bases). The CDR3 has 14 amino acids. The germline V gene has CDR1 LNHDA and CDR2 SQIVND (reference sequence). Deletions cut 3 bases from V and 3 bases from J, with 10 bases between. CDR3 in amino acids: CASSMGGGTDTQYF. The CDR3 region has the DNA TGTGCCAGTAGTATGGGAGGGGGGACAGATACGCAGTATTTT.

The V call is TRBV6-1, the J call TRBJ1-3, with a possible D match to TRBD1 (5 bases). V lost 6 bases, J lost 4 bases, and 10 bases lay in between. Germline assignment: CDR1 MNHNS and CDR2 SASEGT. The CDR3 runs 13 residues. In nucleotides, the CDR3 is TGTGCCAGCAGGGAGGGGTCCGGAAACACCATATATTTT. Its protein product is CASREGSGNTIYF.

In this sample, this clone turned up once. This chain joins TRBV6-5 and TRBJ2-7; tentatively, D is TRBD2 (6 bases). CDR1 MNHEY and CDR2 SVGAGI come from the germline V gene. There are 15 residues in the CDR3. V shed 4 bases and J shed 4 bases, with 17 bases lying between them. CDR3 region: CASSLGGGIGYEQYF. The CDR3 DNA reads as TGTGCCAGCAGTTTAGGTGGAGGGATTGGGTACGAGCAGTACTTC.

V and J are TRBV6-1 and TRBJ1-5; 7 bases agree with TRBD1. Trimming removed 10 bases from V and 7 bases from J; junction bases left unmatched: 13. Germline CDR1 is MNHNS and CDR2 is SASEGT. The CDR3 covers 14 residues. CDR3 DNA sequence: TGTGCCACCATTCGACAGGGTATAAGGCAGCCCCAGCATTTT. This encodes CATIRQGIRQPQHF.